One sample yielded the 30 T cell receptor beta chains listed below, sequenced in a study of blood T cell repertoires in COVID-19 (dated by TCRdb to the early 2020s). The library was built by means of the immunoSEQ multiplex PCR assay. Entries here come from immuneACCESS through TCRdb and include only in-frame sequences with V and J called. Some clones fail to appear in such tables; in the studies checked, an unresolved V gene covers under half of the shortfall, and the cause of the remainder is unknown. Across this sample there are 350,000 to 550,000 clones, with around 89% seen only once. The ten largest clones capture around 1.1% of the sample. The source material was PBMCs or T cells enriched from blood (not recorded which). The receptors here all came from a man aged 25 to 45 who had recovered from COVID-19.

The rearrangement uses TRBV7-2 and TRBJ2-2; 8 positions agree with TRBD2. Per the germline V gene, CDR1 is SGHTA and CDR2 is FQGNSA. The CDR3 extends over 14 amino acids. V gave up 10 bases and J gave up 5 bases; unmatched junction bases: 9. The CDR3 coding sequence is TGTGCCACCCCCGGGGGGGGCTGGACCGGGGAGCTGTTTTTT. It yields the protein CATPGGGWTGELFF.

The chain carries TRBV11-1 and TRBJ2-7; 9 bases match TRBD1. Trimming cost V 5 bases and J 3 bases; bases outside gene matches: 2. CDR1 and CDR2 (germline): SGHAT, FQDESV (reference sequence). The CDR3 covers 13 residues. For the CDR3, the DNA is TGTGCCAGCAGCCCGGGACAGGGCTACGAGCAGTACTTC. The encoded protein is CASSPGQGYEQYF.

The V call is TRBV30, the J call TRBJ1-4; the D is unclear. Germline-derived CDR1 and CDR2 are GTSNPN and SVGIG (reference sequence). The CDR3 totals 13 residues. V lost 3 bases and J 10 bases, leaving 15 bases between the germline ends. The CDR3 nucleotides are TGTGCCTGGAGCGATACGGGGTTCGGAAAACTGTTTTTT. Encoded protein: CAWSDTGFGKLFF.

This chain uses TRBV6-6 with TRBJ1-2, with 9 bases matching TRBD1. CDR1 and CDR2 (germline): MNHNY, SVGAGI (reference sequence). With 7 bases clipped from V and 5 bases from J, the junction kept 8 bases outside the gene matches. The CDR3 has 14 residues. The CDR3 DNA reads TGTGCCAGCATATCCCCCGGGACAGGGTATGGCTACACCTTC. It encodes CASISPGTGYGYTF.

This clone appeared a single time. The rearrangement uses TRBV6-5 and TRBJ1-1; 9 bases match TRBD1. V was clipped by 5 bases and J by 5 bases; unmatched bases: 9. Germline CDR1 is MNHEY and CDR2 is SVGAGI. The CDR3 length is 15 residues. The CDR3 coding sequence is TGTGCCAGCAGTCCTACCCTAGACAGGGGGACTGAAGCTTTCTTT. Protein sequence: CASSPTLDRGTEAFF.

The chain uses TRBV7-3 and TRBJ1-1, with unresolved D. The CDR3 is 13 amino acids. Germline loops: CDR1 SGHTA, CDR2 FQGTGA. Trimming cost V 6 bases and J 3 bases, with 11 bases left between them. The chain's CDR3 is CASSKSEDTEAFF. The CDR3 DNA is TGTGCCAGCAGTAAAAGTGAGGACACTGAAGCTTTCTTT.

The rearrangement joins TRBV5-4 to TRBJ2-2, with TRBD1 matching 8 bases. The CDR3 spans 15 residues. Unmatched junction bases numbered 4, after V lost 0 bases and J lost 6 bases. Germline V gene lookup returns CDR1 SGHNT and CDR2 YYREEE (reference sequence). The CDR3 nucleotides read TGTGCCAGCAGCTTGGCCGGGACAGGTGCCGGGGAGCTGTTTTTT. Translation: CASSLAGTGAGELFF.

J is TRBJ2-7 and V is TRBV5-4; 13 bases fit TRBD2. CDR3 length: 15 residues. Germline V gene lookup returns CDR1 SGHNT and CDR2 YYREEE (reference sequence). The trim removed 3 bases at V and 7 bases at J, leaving 7 bases unmatched. The CDR3 region is CASSSGLAGSGEQYF. The CDR3 DNA follows: TGTGCCAGCAGCTCGGGACTAGCGGGATCGGGTGAGCAGTACTTC.

This chain connects TRBV5-1 to TRBJ2-1, with 10 positions matching TRBD2. Trimming removed 2 bases from V and 7 bases from J; junction bases left unmatched: 6. The CDR3 totals 15 residues. Germline lookup yields CDR1 SGHRS and CDR2 YFSETQ. In nucleotides, the CDR3 is TGCGCCAGCAGCTTAAGCGGGAGGGCCGGTAATGAGCAGTTCTTC. Protein product: CASSLSGRAGNEQFF.

The V call is TRBV9, the J call TRBJ1-6, with D possibly matching TRBD1 (5 bases). This CDR3 is built from 16 residues. With 3 bases removed from V and 10 bases from J, the gap between germline ends came to 20 bases. Germline CDR1 SGDLS, CDR2 YYNGEE. CDR3 sequence (DNA): TGTGCCAGCAGCGCCGCCTCGGGGGGAGGCAAATCACCCCTCCACTTT. Translated, it gives CASSAASGGGKSPLHF.

The chain has TRBV5-1 and TRBJ2-1, with 13 positions matching TRBD2. CDR1 is SGHRS, CDR2 YFSETQ, per germline. V dropped 3 bases and J dropped 9; count of bases not matched to a gene: 6. The length of the CDR3 is 15 residues. The CDR3 bases are TGCGCCAGCAGCTCGGGGACTAGCGGGATGGGTGAGCAGTTCTTC. It specifies CASSSGTSGMGEQFF.

V gene TRBV6-5 combines with J gene TRBJ1-3, with 8 bases aligning to TRBD1. This CDR3 has 15 residues. CDR1 is MNHEY, CDR2 SVGAGI, per germline. After removal of 4 bases from V and 2 bases from J, the junction contained 4 bases not matched to a gene. CDR3 loop: CASSLQGETGNTIYF. The CDR3 coding sequence is TGTGCCAGCAGTTTACAGGGGGAGACTGGAAACACCATATATTTT.

V usage is TRBV7-8 and J usage is TRBJ2-2; no clear D. Germline values: CDR1 SGHVS, CDR2 FQNEAQ. V lost 2 bases, J lost 4 bases, and 14 bases lay in between. The CDR3 totals 16 residues. The CDR3 region is CASSLSYLVSTGELFF. The CDR3 bases are TGTGCCAGCAGCTTAAGCTACCTTGTGAGCACCGGGGAGCTGTTTTTT.

V and J are TRBV12-3 or TRBV12-4 and TRBJ1-2; TRBD1 agrees at 7 bases. This CDR3 region has 12 residues. V shed 5 bases and J 8 bases; nucleotides not matched to a gene: 5. The CDR3 loop reads CASSPSDRGYTF. The DNA of the CDR3 is TGTGCCAGCAGTCCTTCGGACAGGGGCTACACCTTC.

The chain carries TRBV11-2 and TRBJ1-5, with D possibly being TRBD1 (6 bases). V was pared by 5 bases and J by 3 bases, with 20 bases between. The length of the CDR3 is 17 residues. Germline CDR1 reads SGHAT; CDR2 reads FQNNGV. The CDR3 DNA follows: TGTGCCAGCAGCCAAGCCGACGCCCCAGGGGCCAATCAGCCCCAGCATTTT. Amino acid sequence: CASSQADAPGANQPQHF.

The chain employs TRBV19 and TRBJ2-3, with D perhaps TRBD2 (6 bases). V was pared by 3 bases and J by 4 bases, with 17 bases between. The germline gives CDR1 LNHDA, CDR2 SQIVND (reference sequence). There are 16 residues in the CDR3. CDR3 amino acids: CASSIVAADSADTQYF. Written as DNA, the CDR3 is TGTGCCAGTAGTATCGTAGCGGCAGATTCGGCAGATACGCAGTATTTT.

J is TRBJ1-2 and V is TRBV29-1; D is perhaps TRBD1 (5 bases). CDR3 length: 12 residues. Germline values: CDR1 SQVTM, CDR2 ANQGSEA. Trimming stripped 8 bases from V and 8 bases from J, with 18 bases between. CDR3: CSLSDSGKGYTF. The CDR3 DNA follows: TGCAGCTTATCCGATTCAGGGAAAGGCTACACCTTC.

The table lists this clone with a count of one. This same CDR3 is encoded by further DNA sequences in the sample. The chain carries TRBV27 and TRBJ1-1; D uncertain. The length of the CDR3 is 13 residues. V was shortened by 5 bases and J by 1 base, with 8 bases between the two germline ends. The V gene's germline CDR1 is MNHEY and CDR2 SMNVEV (reference sequence). The CDR3 protein is CASSLSRNTEAFF. The CDR3 coding sequence is TGTGCCAGCAGTCTGAGTAGGAACACTGAAGCTTTCTTT.

The chain combines TRBV7-9 with TRBJ1-1, with D possibly matching TRBD1 (5 bases). The germline gives CDR1 SEHNR, CDR2 FQNEAQ (reference sequence). Between the trimmed V and J ends, which lost 1 base and 4 bases, there was a span of 13 bases. This CDR3 has 15 amino acids. The CDR3 region is CASSLERGVTTEAFF. The CDR3, as DNA: TGTGCCAGCAGCTTAGAACGGGGGGTGACCACTGAAGCTTTCTTT. Supplemented by reference TRBV7-9 and TRBJ1-1, the full variable domain reads DTGVSQNPRHKITKRGQNVTFRCDPISEHNRLYWYRQTLGQGPEFLTYFQNEAQLEKSRLLSDRFSAERPKGSFSTLEIQRTEQGDSAMYLCASSLERGVTTEAFFGQGTRLTVV.

This clone was picked up one time. The chain couples TRBV29-1 to TRBJ2-5, with 9 bases lining up with TRBD1. Losses at the gene ends were 4 bases for V and 5 bases for J; bases not matched to a gene: 5. The CDR3 extends over 13 amino acids. Germline CDR1 and CDR2: SQVTM and ANQGSEA. CDR3 sequence: CSVGTGAVETQYF. The CDR3 DNA reads TGCAGCGTTGGGACAGGGGCAGTGGAGACCCAGTACTTC.

This chain joins TRBV7-9 and TRBJ2-7; 9 nucleotides align to TRBD1. V lost 5 bases and J lost 7; bases outside the gene matches: 9. In germline, CDR1 is SEHNR, CDR2 FQNEAQ (reference sequence). The CDR3 is 14 residues long. CDR3 region: CASSPSGTGWEQYF. DNA of the CDR3: TGTGCCAGCAGCCCCTCCGGGACAGGGTGGGAGCAGTACTTC.

The chain is built from TRBV20-1 and TRBJ2-1; D not resolved. Trimming took 6 bases from V and 9 from J, leaving 12 bases between them. CDR1 DFQATT and CDR2 SNEGSKA come from the germline V gene (reference sequence). The CDR3 has 11 residues. In DNA, the CDR3 is TGCAGTGCGGTCAGACTTGGTGAGCAGTTCTTC. The encoded protein is CSAVRLGEQFF.

J is TRBJ1-1 and V is TRBV18, with 8 bases that match TRBD1. Germline V gene sequence: CDR1 KGHSH, CDR2 LQKENI. The V segment lost 8 bases and the J segment 6 bases; nucleotides outside the gene matches: 11. The CDR3 has 14 residues. CDR3 nucleotides: TGTGCCAGCATCGCCTCGACAGGGGTGCCTGAAGCTTTCTTT. It specifies CASIASTGVPEAFF.

This clone showed up just once. The chain uses TRBV7-2 and TRBJ2-7, with 7 nucleotides matching TRBD1. In germline, CDR1 is SGHTA, CDR2 FQGNSA. V shed 5 bases, J shed 0 bases, and the junction held 4 bases outside the gene matches. CDR3 length: 14 amino acids. The CDR3 DNA sequence: TGTGCCAGCAGCAAAACAGGGGACTCCTACGAGCAGTACTTC. This codes for CASSKTGDSYEQYF.

V gene TRBV19 combines with J gene TRBJ1-1, with 7 positions matching TRBD1. In germline, CDR1 is LNHDA, CDR2 SQIVND (reference sequence). Trimming took 2 bases from V and 0 from J; bases not matched to a gene: 9. The CDR3 covers 17 residues. The CDR3 region has the DNA TGTGCCAGTAGTATAAGGCCAGGGGGATTTGTGAACACTGAAGCTTTCTTT. It yields the protein CASSIRPGGFVNTEAFF.

The chain has TRBV20-1 and TRBJ2-4; D perhaps matches TRBD2 (5 bases). The CDR3 length is 13 residues. V was pared by 3 bases and J by 8 bases, with 14 bases between. Germline CDR1 is DFQATT and CDR2 is SNEGSKA (reference sequence). The CDR3 spells CSASQTGVDIQYF. The CDR3 DNA is TGCAGTGCTAGTCAGACCGGGGTGGACATTCAGTACTTC.

The chain combines TRBV5-6 with TRBJ2-7; tentative D call: TRBD1 (6 bases). Trimming removed 1 base from V and 3 bases from J, with 8 bases in between. The CDR3 spans 13 residues. CDR1 is SGHDT, CDR2 YYEEEE, per germline. The CDR3 protein is CASSLPRGYEQYF. CDR3 DNA sequence: TGTGCCAGCAGCTTGCCCAGGGGCTACGAGCAGTACTTC.

This chain connects TRBV18 to TRBJ1-3, with D possibly TRBD1 on 6 matching bases. Per germline, CDR1 KGHSH and CDR2 LQKENI. Trimming stripped 3 bases from V and 4 bases from J, with 13 bases between. This CDR3 has 15 amino acids. The CDR3 reads CASSPGQIVGNTIYF. DNA of the CDR3: TGTGCCAGCTCACCCGGACAGATCGTAGGAAACACCATATATTTT.

The chain couples TRBV3-1 (or the pseudogene TRBV3-2) to TRBJ1-2; no firm D call. CDR1 is LGHDT, CDR2 YNNKEL, per germline (reference sequence). V was pared by 8 bases and J by 8 bases, with 15 bases between. This CDR3 is built from 12 residues. CDR3 nucleotide sequence: TGTGCCAGCCGGCACGGGGTAAAGGGCTACACCTTC. Translation gives CASRHGVKGYTF.

The chain links TRBV7-8 to TRBJ1-1; TRBD1 matches at 7 bases. V lost 5 bases, J lost 11 bases, and 11 bases stayed unmatched. Germline V CDR1 and CDR2: SGHVS, FQNEAQ. This CDR3 has 13 amino acids. The CDR3, as DNA: TGTGCCAGCAGCCCCCGGGACAGCTCGGGGGCTTTCTTT. Protein: CASSPRDSSGAFF.